A selection of T cell receptor beta chains follows, all from one sample in a study of blood T cell repertoires in COVID-19. Sequenced by immunoSEQ multiplex PCR; TCRdb stores in-frame clones only, minus some. The sample has 380,000 or so clones; 89% are singletons. Sequencing used peripheral blood. The receptors originated from a man aged 40-50 years with acute or convalescent COVID-19. CDR3s include the opening cysteine and the closing phenylalanine or tryptophan. Fields, in order: CDR3 DNA, CDR3 protein, clone size, J gene, V gene, D gene. The D gene is left open where the match is weak. Part of the rows lack a size; the others show once, few, many or a class for expanded clones.

CDR3 DNA: TGTGCCAGCAGCTTGGCCGTGGGACAGGGTGTCCACGAGCAGTACTTC; CDR3 protein: CASSLAVGQGVHEQYF; clone size: NA; J gene: TRBJ2-7; V gene: TRBV5-5; D gene: TRBD1
CDR3 DNA: TGTGCCAGCAGCTCTAGCCATCGAGCGGGAGTGAGGGTGTGGACCTACGAGCAGTACTTC; CDR3 protein: CASSSSHRAGVRVWTYEQYF; clone size: NA; J gene: TRBJ2-7; V gene: TRBV11-3; D gene: TRBD2
CDR3 DNA: TGTGCCAGCAGTTACATCGGAAAAGGAGGGGAGGAGGGCTACACCTTC; CDR3 protein: CASSYIGKGGEEGYTF; clone size: NA; J gene: TRBJ1-2; V gene: TRBV6-5; D gene: NA
CDR3 DNA: TGTGCCAGCAGTTTAGGCAGGGGAATCAACGAGCAGTACTTC; CDR3 protein: CASSLGRGINEQYF; clone size: NA; J gene: TRBJ2-7; V gene: TRBV27; D gene: NA
CDR3 DNA: TGTGCCATCAGTGGTAAATTGGTACAGACCTCTTCCGGGGGGATCTCCTACGAGCAGTACTTC; CDR3 protein: CAISGKLVQTSSGGISYEQYF; clone size: once; J gene: TRBJ2-7; V gene: TRBV10-3; D gene: TRBD2
CDR3 DNA: TGTGCCATCAGTGATACAGGGAGCTCCTATAATTCACCCCTCCACTTT; CDR3 protein: CAISDTGSSYNSPLHF; clone size: NA; J gene: TRBJ1-6; V gene: TRBV10-3; D gene: NA
CDR3 DNA: TGTGCCAGCAGTTTGCCGCAGGGGGCAAGTGGTCAGCCCCAGCATTTT; CDR3 protein: CASSLPQGASGQPQHF; clone size: NA; J gene: TRBJ1-5; V gene: TRBV28; D gene: TRBD1
CDR3 DNA: TGTGCCGGGCAGGGACAAATCTATGGCTACACCTTC; CDR3 protein: CAGQGQIYGYTF; clone size: NA; J gene: TRBJ1-2; V gene: TRBV2; D gene: NA
CDR3 DNA: TGTGCCAGCAGGGCCGGGACAGGGTCCTACGAGCAGTACTTC; CDR3 protein: CASRAGTGSYEQYF; clone size: NA; J gene: TRBJ2-7; V gene: TRBV28; D gene: TRBD1
CDR3 DNA: TGTGCCAGCTCAGATTCTGGAAACACCATATATTTT; CDR3 protein: CASSDSGNTIYF; clone size: NA; J gene: TRBJ1-3; V gene: TRBV28; D gene: NA
CDR3 DNA: TGCTCATGGTCGGGGATGAACACTGAAGCTTTCTTT; CDR3 protein: CSWSGMNTEAFF; clone size: NA; J gene: TRBJ1-1; V gene: TRBV29-1; D gene: NA
CDR3 DNA: TGTGCCAGCAGCCAAAGCGCCCGGATAAGGGAGCTGTTTTTT; CDR3 protein: CASSQSARIRELFF; clone size: NA; J gene: TRBJ2-2; V gene: TRBV3-1/TRBV3-2; D gene: NA
CDR3 DNA: TGTGCCAGCAGCCAAGATCAGGCCCCCATCCGTGGCTACACCTTC; CDR3 protein: CASSQDQAPIRGYTF; clone size: NA; J gene: TRBJ1-2; V gene: TRBV14; D gene: NA
CDR3 DNA: TGTGCCACCAGTGAACTGGGACAATTGGGGACTGAAGCTTTCTTT; CDR3 protein: CATSELGQLGTEAFF; clone size: once; J gene: TRBJ1-1; V gene: TRBV24-1; D gene: NA
CDR3 DNA: TGTGCCACCAGCAGAGATCGGACAACCCCGGGCCACCACTACGAGCAGTACTTC; CDR3 protein: CATSRDRTTPGHHYEQYF; clone size: NA; J gene: TRBJ2-7; V gene: TRBV15; D gene: NA
CDR3 DNA: TGTGCCAGCAGTGACAACAGGAGGGATCAGCCCCAGCATTTT; CDR3 protein: CASSDNRRDQPQHF; clone size: NA; J gene: TRBJ1-5; V gene: TRBV6-1; D gene: NA
CDR3 DNA: TGTGCCAGCAGCCATAGTTCGTGGGGAGATAATGAAAAACTGTTTTTT; CDR3 protein: CASSHSSWGDNEKLFF; clone size: NA; J gene: TRBJ1-4; V gene: TRBV5-4; D gene: NA
CDR3 DNA: TGTGCCAGCAGCTTAGCGGATACGCAGTATTTT; CDR3 protein: CASSLADTQYF; clone size: NA; J gene: TRBJ2-3; V gene: TRBV11-2; D gene: NA
CDR3 DNA: TGCGCCAGCAGCCCCGAGGGAGGTCCCCGCACAGATACGCAGTATTTT; CDR3 protein: CASSPEGGPRTDTQYF; clone size: NA; J gene: TRBJ2-3; V gene: TRBV4-1; D gene: NA
CDR3 DNA: TGTGCCAGCAGTTGGGGGGGCACAGATACGCAGTATTTT; CDR3 protein: CASSWGGTDTQYF; clone size: NA; J gene: TRBJ2-3; V gene: TRBV28; D gene: NA
CDR3 DNA: TGTGCCAGTACCCCGACAGGGGCATCCTACGAGCAGTACTTC; CDR3 protein: CASTPTGASYEQYF; clone size: NA; J gene: TRBJ2-7; V gene: TRBV19; D gene: TRBD1
CDR3 DNA: TGTGCCAGCAGCTTGAAACTAGCGGGCGCAGATACGCAGTATTTT; CDR3 protein: CASSLKLAGADTQYF; clone size: NA; J gene: TRBJ2-3; V gene: TRBV5-4; D gene: TRBD2
CDR3 DNA: TGTGCCAGCAGTTTACCTACCCGGACAGGGGGAGTTGAAGAAAAACTGTTTTTT; CDR3 protein: CASSLPTRTGGVEEKLFF; clone size: NA; J gene: TRBJ1-4; V gene: TRBV28; D gene: TRBD1
CDR3 DNA: TGCGCCAGCAGCATTAGGACAGTCGGCACCGGGGAGCTGTTTTTT; CDR3 protein: CASSIRTVGTGELFF; clone size: NA; J gene: TRBJ2-2; V gene: TRBV5-1; D gene: NA
CDR3 DNA: TGCGCCAGCAGCTTGGAACGGGTGAACACTGAAGCTTTCTTT; CDR3 protein: CASSLERVNTEAFF; clone size: NA; J gene: TRBJ1-1; V gene: TRBV5-1; D gene: NA
CDR3 DNA: TGTGCCAGCAGTGAGTCGGCCCAGGGGAACACCGGGGAGCTGTTTTTT; CDR3 protein: CASSESAQGNTGELFF; clone size: once; J gene: TRBJ2-2; V gene: TRBV2; D gene: NA
CDR3 DNA: TGTGCCAGCCAGACAGTGGGATTAGCCAAAAACATTCAGTACTTC; CDR3 protein: CASQTVGLAKNIQYF; clone size: NA; J gene: TRBJ2-4; V gene: TRBV6-6; D gene: NA
CDR3 DNA: TGCGCCAGCAGCTTCGGGGCGGGAGTGGATGGTGAGCAGTTCTTC; CDR3 protein: CASSFGAGVDGEQFF; clone size: NA; J gene: TRBJ2-1; V gene: TRBV5-1; D gene: TRBD2